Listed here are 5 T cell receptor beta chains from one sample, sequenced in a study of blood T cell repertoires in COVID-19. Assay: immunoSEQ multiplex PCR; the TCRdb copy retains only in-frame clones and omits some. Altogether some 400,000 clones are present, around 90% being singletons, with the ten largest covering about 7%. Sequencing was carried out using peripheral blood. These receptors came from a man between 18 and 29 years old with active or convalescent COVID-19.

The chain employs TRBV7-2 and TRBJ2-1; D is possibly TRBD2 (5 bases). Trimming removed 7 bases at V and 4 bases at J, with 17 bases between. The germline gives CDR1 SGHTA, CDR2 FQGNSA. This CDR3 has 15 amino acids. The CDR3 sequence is CASTLDRGSYNEQFF. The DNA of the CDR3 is TGTGCCAGCACCCTAGACCGGGGTTCTTACAATGAGCAGTTCTTC.

CDR3 amino acids: CASGGGPGDEQFF. The CDR3 region has the DNA TGTGCCAGCGGTGGCGGCCCCGGGGATGAGCAGTTCTTC. The gene calls are TRBV28 and TRBJ2-1; perhaps TRBD2 as D (5 bases). Germline CDR1 MDHEN, CDR2 SYDVKM. V lost 8 bases and J lost 8, with 16 bases in between. The CDR3 covers 13 residues.

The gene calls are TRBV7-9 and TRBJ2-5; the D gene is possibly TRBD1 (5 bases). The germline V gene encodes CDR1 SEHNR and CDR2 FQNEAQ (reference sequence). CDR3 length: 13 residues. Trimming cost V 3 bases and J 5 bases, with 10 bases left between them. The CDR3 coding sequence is TGTGCCAGCAGCTTTCAGGGCCGGGAGACCCAGTACTTC. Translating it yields CASSFQGRETQYF.

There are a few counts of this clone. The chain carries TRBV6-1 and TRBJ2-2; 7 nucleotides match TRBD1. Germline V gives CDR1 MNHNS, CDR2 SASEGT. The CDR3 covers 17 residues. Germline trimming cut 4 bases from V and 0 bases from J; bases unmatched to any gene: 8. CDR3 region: CASSGTGRLSNTGELFF. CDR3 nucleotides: TGTGCCAGCAGTGGGACAGGACGCTTATCGAACACCGGGGAGCTGTTTTTT.

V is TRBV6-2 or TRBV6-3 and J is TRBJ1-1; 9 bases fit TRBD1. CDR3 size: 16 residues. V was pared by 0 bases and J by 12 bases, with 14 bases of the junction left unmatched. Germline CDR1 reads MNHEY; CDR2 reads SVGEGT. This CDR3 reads CASSYSIIRRDRDPFF. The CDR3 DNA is TGTGCCAGCAGTTACTCGATCATCCGCCGGGACAGGGATCCTTTCTTT.